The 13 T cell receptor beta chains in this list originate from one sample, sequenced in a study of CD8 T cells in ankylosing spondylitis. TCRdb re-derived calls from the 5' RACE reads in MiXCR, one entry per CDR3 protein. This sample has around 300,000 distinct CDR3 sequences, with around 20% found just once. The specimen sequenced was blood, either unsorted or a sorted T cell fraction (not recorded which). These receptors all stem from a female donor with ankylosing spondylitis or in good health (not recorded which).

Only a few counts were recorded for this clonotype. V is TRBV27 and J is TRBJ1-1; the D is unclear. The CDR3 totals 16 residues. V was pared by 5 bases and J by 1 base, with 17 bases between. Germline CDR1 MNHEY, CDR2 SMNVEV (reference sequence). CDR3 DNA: TGTGCCAGCAGTACCTTGGCCTCCCGGCGGAACACTGAAGCTTTCTTT. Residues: CASSTLASRRNTEAFF.

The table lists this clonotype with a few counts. CDR3 sequence: CASSFAPTGELFF. Here the CDR3 DNA reads TGTGCCAGCAGCTTTGCCCCGACCGGGGAGCTGTTTTTT. This chain joins TRBV5-5 and TRBJ2-2; D gene unclear. V shed 2 bases and J shed 5 bases, with 7 bases lying between them. CDR3 length: 13 residues. The V gene's germline CDR1 is SGHKS and CDR2 YYEKEE (reference sequence).

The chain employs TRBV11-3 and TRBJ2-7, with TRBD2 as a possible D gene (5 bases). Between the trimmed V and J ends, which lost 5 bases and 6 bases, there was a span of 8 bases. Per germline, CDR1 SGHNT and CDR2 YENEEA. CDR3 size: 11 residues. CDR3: CASSPGFEQYF. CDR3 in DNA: TGTGCCAGCAGCCCGGGGTTCGAGCAGTACTTC.

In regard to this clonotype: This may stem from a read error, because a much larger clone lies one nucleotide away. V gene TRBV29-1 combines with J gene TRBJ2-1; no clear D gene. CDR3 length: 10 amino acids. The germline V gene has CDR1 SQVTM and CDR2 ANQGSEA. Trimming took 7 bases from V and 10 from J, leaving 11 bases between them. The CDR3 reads CSAWNGEQFF. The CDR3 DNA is TGCAGCGCTTGGAACGGCGAGCAGTTCTTC.

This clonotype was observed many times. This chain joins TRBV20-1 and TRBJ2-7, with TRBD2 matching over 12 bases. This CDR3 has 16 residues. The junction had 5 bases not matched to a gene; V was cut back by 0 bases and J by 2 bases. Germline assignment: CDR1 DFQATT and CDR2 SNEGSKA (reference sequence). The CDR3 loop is CSARETSGRDTYEQYF. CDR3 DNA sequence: TGCAGTGCTAGAGAGACTAGCGGGAGAGACACCTACGAGCAGTACTTC.

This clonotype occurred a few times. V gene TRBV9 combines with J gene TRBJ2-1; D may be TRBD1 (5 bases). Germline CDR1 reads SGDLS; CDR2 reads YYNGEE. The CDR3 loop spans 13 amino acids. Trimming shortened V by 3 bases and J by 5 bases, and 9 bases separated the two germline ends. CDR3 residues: CASSEAGNNEQFF. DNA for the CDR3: TGTGCCAGCAGCGAGGCAGGGAACAATGAGCAGTTCTTC.

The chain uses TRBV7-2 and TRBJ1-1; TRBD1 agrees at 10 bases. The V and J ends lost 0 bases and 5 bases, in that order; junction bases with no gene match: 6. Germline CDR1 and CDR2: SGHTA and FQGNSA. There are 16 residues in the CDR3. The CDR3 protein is CASSLAGRTGGTEAFF. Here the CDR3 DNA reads TGTGCCAGCAGCTTAGCGGGTAGGACAGGGGGTACTGAAGCTTTCTTT.

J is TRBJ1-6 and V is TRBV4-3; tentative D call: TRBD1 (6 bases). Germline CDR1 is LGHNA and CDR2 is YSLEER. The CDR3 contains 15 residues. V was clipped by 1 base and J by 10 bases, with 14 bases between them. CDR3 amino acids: CASSQGAQGRSPLHF. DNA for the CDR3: TGCGCCAGCAGCCAAGGGGCCCAGGGGAGGTCACCCCTCCACTTT.

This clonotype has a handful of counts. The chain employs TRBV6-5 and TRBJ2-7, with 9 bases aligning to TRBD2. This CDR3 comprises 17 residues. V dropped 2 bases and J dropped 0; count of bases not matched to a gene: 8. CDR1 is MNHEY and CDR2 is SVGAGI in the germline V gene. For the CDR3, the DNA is TGTGCCAGCAGTTACCGGCGTAGCGGGAGCCGCTCCTACGAGCAGTACTTC. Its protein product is CASSYRRSGSRSYEQYF.

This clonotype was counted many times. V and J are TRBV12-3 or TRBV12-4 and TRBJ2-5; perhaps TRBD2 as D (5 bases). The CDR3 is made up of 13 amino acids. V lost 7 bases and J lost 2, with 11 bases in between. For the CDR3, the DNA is TGTGCCAGCACCCTGGACTCACAAGAGACCCAGTACTTC. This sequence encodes CASTLDSQETQYF.

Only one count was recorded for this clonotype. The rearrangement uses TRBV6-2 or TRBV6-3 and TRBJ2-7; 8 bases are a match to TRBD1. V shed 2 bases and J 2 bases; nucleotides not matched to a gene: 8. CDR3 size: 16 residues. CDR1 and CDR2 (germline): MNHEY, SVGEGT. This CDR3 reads CASSYPWTGQTYEQYF. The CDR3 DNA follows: TGTGCCAGCAGTTACCCGTGGACAGGGCAAACCTACGAGCAGTACTTC.

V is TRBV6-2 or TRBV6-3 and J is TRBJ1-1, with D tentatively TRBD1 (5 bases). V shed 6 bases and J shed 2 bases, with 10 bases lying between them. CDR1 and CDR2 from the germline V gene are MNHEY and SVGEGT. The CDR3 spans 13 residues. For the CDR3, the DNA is TGTGCCAGCAGCGATACAGGTAACACTGAAGCTTTCTTT. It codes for CASSDTGNTEAFF.

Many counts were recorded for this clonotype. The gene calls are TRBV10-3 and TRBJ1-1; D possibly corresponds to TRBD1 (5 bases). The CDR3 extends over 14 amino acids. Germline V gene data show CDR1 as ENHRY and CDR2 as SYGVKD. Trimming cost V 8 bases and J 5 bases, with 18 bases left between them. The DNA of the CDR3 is TGTGCCATCCGGGACTTCCAGGGTTTTACTGAAGCTTTCTTT. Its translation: CAIRDFQGFTEAFF.